The clone carrying this T cell receptor beta chain showed up many times. Its antigen is undetermined. CDR1 is DFQATT, CDR2 SNEGSKA, per germline (reference sequence). The CDR3 length is 18 residues. The J segment lost 1 base and the V segment lost 6 bases, leaving 16 bases of the junction unmatched. The sample belongs to a study of early T cells in non-severe SARS-CoV-2 infection. Study-wide context: Sequencing of unsorted whole blood was done on bulk RNA, leaving chains unpaired.

Findings of the study overall: Lookups in VDJdb leaned toward anti-spike CD8 responses and missed private and CD4 specificities.

Using its own MiXCR run on the 5' RACE reads, TCRdb lists one record per CDR3 protein. This sample carries tens of thousands of distinct CDR3 sequences, roughly 10% of them seen once, and the ten largest clones take approximately 6.5%. The sample was whole blood. This sequence originates from an adult who was a healthcare worker with PCR-confirmed SARS-CoV-2 infection or an uninfected control (not recorded which). V and J are TRBV20-1 and TRBJ2-1; 9 nucleotides line up with TRBD1. The DNA of the CDR3 is TGCAGTGCCCCTCTGACAGGGGGGCGGGAAGGTTCCTACAATGAGCAGTTCTTC. This codes for CSAPLTGGREGSYNEQFF.